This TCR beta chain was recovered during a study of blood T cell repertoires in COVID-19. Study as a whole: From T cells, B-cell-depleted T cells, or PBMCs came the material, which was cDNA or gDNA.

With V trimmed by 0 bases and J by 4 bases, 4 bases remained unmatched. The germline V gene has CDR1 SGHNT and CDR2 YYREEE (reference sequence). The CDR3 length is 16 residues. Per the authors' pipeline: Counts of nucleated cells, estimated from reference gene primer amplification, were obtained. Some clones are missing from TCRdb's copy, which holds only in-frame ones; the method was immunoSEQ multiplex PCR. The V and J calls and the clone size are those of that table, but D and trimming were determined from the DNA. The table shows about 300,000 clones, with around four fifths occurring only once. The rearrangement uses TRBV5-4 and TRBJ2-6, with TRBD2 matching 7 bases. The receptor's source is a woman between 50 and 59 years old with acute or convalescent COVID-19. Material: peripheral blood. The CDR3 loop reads CASSLELATGANVLTF. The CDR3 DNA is TGTGCCAGCAGCTTGGAACTAGCGACCGGGGCCAACGTCCTGACTTTC.